Each of the 24 T cell receptor beta chains below was sequenced from the same sample in a study of blood T cells in healthy people across ages. Sample-barcoded 5' priming and a J-beta primer mix drove a second PCR of about 6 to 12 cycles. TCRdb re-called the 5' RACE reads with MiXCR, one entry per CDR3 protein. The sample includes hundreds of thousands of distinct CDR3 sequences, around a fifth of them seen just once. Sample: blood. These receptors were taken from a man in his 70s in good health.

This clonotype was found a few times. This chain connects TRBV27 to TRBJ1-1; D is perhaps TRBD1 (5 bases). Trimming stripped 6 bases from V and 2 bases from J, with 19 bases between. Per germline, CDR1 MNHEY and CDR2 SMNVEV (reference sequence). The CDR3 runs 16 residues. The CDR3 sequence: CASSYTTTVGNTEAFF. The CDR3 region has the DNA TGTGCCAGCAGCTATACAACGACAGTAGGAAACACTGAAGCTTTCTTT.

This clonotype has just a few counts. A junction boundary mismatches the germline segment, possibly from a read error. The chain carries TRBV7-2 and TRBJ2-3; D may be TRBD2 (7 bases). This CDR3 comprises 14 residues. Germline values: CDR1 SGHTA, CDR2 FQGNSA. DNA of the CDR3: TGTGCCGGCAGCTTACCAGGGGAGGGAGATACGCAGTATTTT. It encodes CAGSLPGEGDTQYF. Using reference TRBV7-2 and TRBJ2-3 for the parts outside the CDR3, the full variable domain is GAGVSQSPSNKVTEKGKDVELRCDPISGHTALYWYRQSLGQGLEFLIYFQGNSAPDKSGLPSDRFSAERTGGSVSTLTIQRTQQEDSAVYLCAGSLPGEGDTQYFGPGTRLTVL.

The chain uses TRBV28 and TRBJ2-7; 15 bases are a match to TRBD2. This CDR3 contains 15 residues. Germline CDR1 MDHEN, CDR2 SYDVKM. V gave up 6 bases and J gave up 7 bases; unmatched junction bases: 7. The CDR3 protein is CASSQPGLAGGEQYF. The DNA for the CDR3 is TGTGCCAGCAGCCAACCGGGACTAGCGGGAGGTGAGCAGTACTTC.

In the case of this clonotype: A single base separates this from a much larger clone, so it may be a read error. This chain uses TRBV7-3 with TRBJ2-3; D may be TRBD1 or TRBD2 (6 bases each). The CDR3 is 13 amino acids. Trimming removed 6 bases from V and 2 bases from J, with 9 bases in between. The germline V gene encodes CDR1 SGHTA and CDR2 FQGTGA. CDR3 bases: TGTGCCAGCAGATGGGGGGCCACAGATACGCAGTATTTT. This sequence encodes CASRWGATDTQYF. Looking up the rest from reference TRBV7-3 and TRBJ2-3 gives the full variable domain: GAGVSQTPSNKVTEKGKYVELRCDPISGHTALYWYRQSLGQGPEFLIYFQGTGAADDSGLPNDRFFAVRPEGSVSTLKIQRTERGDSAVYLCASRWGATDTQYFGPGTRLTVL.

The chain has TRBV7-9 and TRBJ1-5, with D possibly TRBD1 on 5 matching bases. The CDR3 is 14 residues long. Germline V gene data show CDR1 as SEHNR and CDR2 as FQNEAQ (reference sequence). The V gene lost 2 bases and the J gene lost 5 bases, with 10 bases spanning the gap. CDR3 sequence (DNA): TGTGCCAGCAGCTTACTCTCGGGGGATCAGCCCCAGCATTTT. It codes for CASSLLSGDQPQHF.

Regarding this clonotype: As the CDR3 is not closed by the conserved phenylalanine or tryptophan, this likely results from a read error. V gene TRBV7-2 combines with J gene TRBJ2-3; 8 nucleotides agree with TRBD2. Germline V CDR1 and CDR2: SGHTA, FQGNSA. Germline trimming cut 5 bases from V and 1 base from J; bases unmatched to any gene: 2. The CDR3 consists of 14 residues. The CDR3 DNA sequence: TGTGCCAGCAGCAAGACTAGCGGCACAGATACGCAGTATTCT. This encodes CASSKTSGTDTQYS.

This clonotype has only a few counts. The chain has TRBV7-3 and TRBJ2-5; D is perhaps TRBD1 (5 bases). The V gene lost 0 bases and the J gene lost 4 bases, with 12 bases spanning the gap. CDR3 length: 15 amino acids. From germline, CDR1 is SGHTA and CDR2 FQGTGA. CDR3 bases: TGTGCCAGCAGCTTAACAGGCAGGGTACGAGAGACCCAGTACTTC. It yields the protein CASSLTGRVRETQYF.

The chain has TRBV4-2 and TRBJ2-7, with D maybe TRBD2 (6 bases). The CDR3 contains 15 residues. Germline CDR1 is LGHNA and CDR2 is YNFKEQ. Trimming removed 2 bases from V and 4 bases from J, with 15 bases in between. The CDR3 DNA reads TGTGCCAGCAGCCAAAGGGCGGAGGGGTATTACGAGCAGTACTTC. Amino acids: CASSQRAEGYYEQYF.

This clonotype has only a few counts. V and J are TRBV27 and TRBJ1-1, with TRBD1 matching over 7 bases. The CDR3 sequence is 16 residues long. Germline CDR1 is MNHEY and CDR2 is SMNVEV (reference sequence). V dropped 5 bases and J dropped 2; count of bases not matched to a gene: 11. The CDR3 DNA is TGTGCCAGCAGTAAAGGGACAGCCTCCCCCAACACTGAAGCTTTCTTT. It encodes CASSKGTASPNTEAFF.

This clonotype was counted at least ten times. V usage is TRBV29-1 and J usage is TRBJ2-7; 8 bases map to TRBD1. CDR3 length equals 14 residues. Germline CDR1 and CDR2: SQVTM and ANQGSEA. J was trimmed by 5 bases and V by 3 bases; bases with no gene match: 9. The CDR3, as DNA: TGCAGCGTTGAGGTGCGACAGGGGAGCAACGAGCAGTACTTC. Translation gives CSVEVRQGSNEQYF.

The rearrangement links TRBV5-1 to TRBJ1-1, with D unresolved. The CDR3 runs 16 residues. CDR1 and CDR2 from the germline V gene are SGHRS and YFSETQ. V was shortened by 6 bases and J by 1 base, with 19 bases between the two germline ends. DNA of the CDR3: TGCGCCAGCACCTCCTCGGGCCCAGATAAGAACACTGAAGCTTTCTTT. It is translated as CASTSSGPDKNTEAFF.

This clonotype was picked up many times. This sequence joins TRBV12-5 and TRBJ2-1; no firm D call. Trimming shortened V by 5 bases and J by 3 bases, and 2 bases separated the two germline ends. This CDR3 has 11 amino acids. The V gene's germline CDR1 is LGHNT and CDR2 FRNRAP. Here the CDR3 DNA reads TGTGCTAGTGGTAGCTACAATGAGCAGTTCTTC. Protein product: CASGSYNEQFF.

This clonotype has a count of ten or more. The chain carries TRBV29-1 and TRBJ2-1; TRBD2 aligns across 8 bases. The CDR3 sequence is 12 residues long. V was clipped by 3 bases and J by 6 bases; unmatched bases: 1. CDR1 is SQVTM and CDR2 is ANQGSEA in the germline V gene. CDR3 sequence reads: CSVDGTSNEQFF. The CDR3 DNA reads as TGCAGCGTTGATGGGACTAGCAATGAGCAGTTCTTC.

This clonotype was seen repeatedly, ten times or more. The J gene is TRBJ2-1, the V gene TRBV7-2; 7 bases match TRBD2. This CDR3 spans 14 amino acids. Trimming took 8 bases from V and 3 from J; bases not matched to a gene: 7. CDR1 is SGHTA, CDR2 FQGNSA, per germline. The CDR3 is CASLSGTIYNEQFF. The CDR3 DNA sequence: TGTGCCAGCCTTTCAGGGACTATCTACAATGAGCAGTTCTTC.

The V and J genes are TRBV4-1 and TRBJ2-5, with a tentative D call TRBD2 (6 bases). The CDR3 runs 16 residues. The germline V gene encodes CDR1 MGHRA and CDR2 YSYEKL. Trimming shortened V by 1 base and J by 1 base, and 13 bases separated the two germline ends. The CDR3 DNA sequence: TGCGCCAGCAGCCAAGTTCGGAAGGGAGGCCAAGAGACCCAGTACTTC. Translating it yields CASSQVRKGGQETQYF.

The rearrangement uses TRBV13 and TRBJ2-7; D not resolved. This CDR3 spans 12 amino acids. Trimming removed 2 bases at V and 3 bases at J, with 5 bases between. The germline gives CDR1 PRHDT, CDR2 FYEKMQ (reference sequence). CDR3 coding DNA: TGTGCCAGCAGCTTACTAGACTACGAGCAGTACTTC. Protein: CASSLLDYEQYF.

In this sample, this clonotype turned up a few times. The chain links TRBV20-1 to TRBJ2-5; D gene uncertain. Germline CDR1 and CDR2: DFQATT and SNEGSKA (reference sequence). V was pared by 0 bases and J by 5 bases, with 16 bases between. CDR3 length: 15 amino acids. The CDR3 reads CSARDQGPGPETQYF. In nucleotides, the CDR3 is TGCAGTGCTAGAGATCAAGGCCCCGGACCCGAGACCCAGTACTTC.

The chain combines TRBV29-1 with TRBJ1-4; D unclear. V was shortened by 4 bases and J by 0 bases, with 9 bases between the two germline ends. Germline-derived CDR1 and CDR2 are SQVTM and ANQGSEA. The CDR3 runs to 14 residues. The CDR3 region is CSVGRQSTNEKLFF. The CDR3 DNA is TGCAGCGTTGGTCGGCAGTCAACTAATGAAAAACTGTTTTTT. Based on the CDR3 plus reference TRBV29-1 and TRBJ1-4, the full variable domain is SAVISQKPSRDICQRGTSLTIQCQVDSQVTMMFWYRQQPGQSLTLIATANQGSEATYESGFVIDKFPISRPNLTFSTLTVSNMSPEDSSIYLCSVGRQSTNEKLFFGSGTQLSVL.

In this sample, this clonotype turned up many times. The gene calls are TRBV3-1 and TRBJ2-5; D is possibly TRBD1 (6 bases). The J call is in doubt because the DNA end fits TRBJ2-7 better. Per the germline V gene, CDR1 is LGHDT and CDR2 is YNNKEL (reference sequence). The CDR3 is 13 residues long. CDR3 sequence (DNA): TGTGCCAGCAGTTTCCCACAGGGATTCGAGCAGTACTTC. Translated: CASSFPQGFEQYF.

On this clonotype itself: The CDR3 carries no conserved terminal phenylalanine or tryptophan, so it likely arises from a read error. The CDR3 is CASSVDRTQPQHL. CDR3 sequence (DNA): TGTGCCAGCAGTGTAGACAGGACTCAGCCCCAGCATCTT. The chain employs TRBV6-5 and TRBJ1-5; TRBD1 is a possible D gene (6 bases). Germline CDR1 reads MNHEY; CDR2 reads SVGAGI. V gave up 5 bases and J gave up 6 bases, with 11 bases separating them. CDR3 length: 13 amino acids.

This chain links TRBV7-9 with TRBJ2-5, with D tentatively TRBD1 or TRBD2 (5 bases each). The CDR3 loop spans 14 amino acids. From germline, CDR1 is SEHNR and CDR2 FQNEAQ (reference sequence). V was clipped by 4 bases and J by 5 bases, with 14 bases between them. The CDR3 nucleotides are TGTGCCAGCAGCTCCCCGCGTTGGGGGGAGACCCAGTACTTC. The encoded protein is CASSSPRWGETQYF. Full variable domain (rest looked up from reference TRBV7-9 and TRBJ2-5): DTGVSQNPRHKITKRGQNVTFRCDPISEHNRLYWYRQTLGQGPEFLTYFQNEAQLEKSRLLSDRFSAERPKGSFSTLEIQRTEQGDSAMYLCASSSPRWGETQYFGPGTRLLVL.

There are a few counts of this clonotype. The chain combines TRBV4-1 with TRBJ2-5; perhaps D is TRBD1 or TRBD2 (5 bases each). The CDR3 extends over 19 amino acids. The V end was cut by 0 bases, the J end by 1 base, with 21 bases between. The germline CDR1 and CDR2 sequences are MGHRA and YSYEKL. As DNA, the CDR3 is TGCGCCAGCAGCCAAGAGGGCCCGAGAGGGACCGGTCCCCAAGAGACCCAGTACTTC. Translating gives CASSQEGPRGTGPQETQYF.

The V call is TRBV5-6, the J call TRBJ2-1, with unresolved D. This CDR3 is built from 16 residues. V lost 2 bases, J lost 0 bases, and 12 bases lay in between. Germline CDR1 is SGHDT and CDR2 is YYEEEE. CDR3 loop: CASSFLGKSSYNEQFF. CDR3 coding DNA: TGTGCCAGCAGCTTCCTAGGGAAGAGCTCCTACAATGAGCAGTTCTTC.

This clonotype was counted many times. The chain recombines TRBV18 with TRBJ2-7, with 8 bases lining up with TRBD1. CDR3 length: 13 amino acids. Germline V gives CDR1 KGHSH, CDR2 LQKENI. Trimming at V came to 3 bases and at J to 7 bases, leaving 5 bases not matched to a gene. The CDR3 DNA reads as TGTGCCAGCTCACCCGGACAGGGCGGGGAGCAGTACTTC. Amino acids: CASSPGQGGEQYF.